Listed below are T cell receptor beta chains from one sample, sequenced in a study of T-cell memory formation after mild COVID-19. TCRdb fed the 5' RACE reads into MiXCR, producing one record per CDR3 protein. The sample yields 450,000 to 650,000 distinct CDR3 sequences, about 20% seen once. Material for sequencing was PBMCs or a T cell subset sorted from them (not recorded which). These receptors were collected from an adult woman who had mild COVID-19 (a few samples of this study predate the infection). Cell type and time point are not known. The CDR3 runs from the conserved cysteine through the conserved F or W. D genes are given only for firm matches. The listing skips clone size in some rows; elsewhere it reads once, few, many or a size class.

D	J	V	size	DNA	CDR3
NA	TRBJ1-1	TRBV7-9	few	TGTGCCAGCAGCTTAAGTGAAACTGAAGCTTTCTTT	CASSLSETEAFF
NA	TRBJ1-6	TRBV27	few	TGTGCCAGCAGGACTCTTACGGGGGCGCTGAATTCACCCCTCCACTTT	CASRTLTGALNSPLHF
NA	TRBJ2-5	TRBV16	NA	TGTGCCAGCAGCCAATATCCCGGGTTGGGTGAGACCCAGTACTTC	CASSQYPGLGETQYF
NA	TRBJ1-2	TRBV7-9	NA	TGTGCCAGCAGCCTCTCGGAGGGATCCTATGGCTACACCTTC	CASSLSEGSYGYTF
NA	TRBJ1-4	TRBV29-1	few	TGCAGCGTTGTAGTTAGGTTGCGGGAAAAACTGTTTTTT	CSVVVRLREKLFF
NA	TRBJ2-1	TRBV7-6	NA	TGTGCCAGCAGCTTAGGGGCTGGGGCCGCGCATGAGCAGTTCTTC	CASSLGAGAAHEQFF
NA	TRBJ2-1	TRBV6-5	NA	TGTGCCAGCAGTTACTCGATCCCATCTAGCTACAATGAGCAGTTCTTC	CASSYSIPSSYNEQFF
NA	TRBJ1-5	TRBV7-9	few	TGTGCCAGCAGCACCACAGGGCGCAATCAGCCCCAGCATTTT	CASSTTGRNQPQHF
NA	TRBJ2-7	TRBV18	few	TGTGCCAGCTCACCATCTTTCCCCTACGAGCAGTACTTC	CASSPSFPYEQYF
NA	TRBJ2-7	TRBV24-1	many	TGTGCCACCAGTGATAGCGACTACGAGCAGTACTTC	CATSDSDYEQYF
TRBD1	TRBJ1-1	TRBV6-2/TRBV6-3	few	TGTGCCAGCAGGGGACAGGGACCGAACACTGAAGCTTTCTTT	CASRGQGPNTEAFF
NA	TRBJ2-7	TRBV5-1	NA	TGCGCCAGCAGCTTGGTGGGATATCCCCGGACCGAATCCTACGAGCAGTACTTC	CASSLVGYPRTESYEQYF
TRBD1	TRBJ2-3	TRBV29-1	NA	TGCAGCGTTGATGGGACAGGGCTATCCACAGATACGCAGTATTTT	CSVDGTGLSTDTQYF
NA	TRBJ1-1	TRBV19	few	TGTGCCAGTAGGCCGCGGGAGAACACTGAAGCTTTCTTT	CASRPRENTEAFF
NA	TRBJ1-2	TRBV12-3/TRBV12-4	few	TGTGCCAGCACCCCGGATGGACAGTTTAACTATGGCTACACCTTC	CASTPDGQFNYGYTF
TRBD1	TRBJ2-7	TRBV20-1	NA	TGCAGTGCCCCCGTGGGACAGTCATTTGGCGAGCAGTACTTC	CSAPVGQSFGEQYF
TRBD1	TRBJ1-1	TRBV7-9	NA	TGTGCCAGCAGTTATCCCCCACAGGGGTTGAACACTGAAGCTTTCTTT	CASSYPPQGLNTEAFF
NA	TRBJ2-5	TRBV5-1	few	TGCGCCAGCAGCTCTGGACACGTCCAAGAGACCCAGTACTTC	CASSSGHVQETQYF
NA	TRBJ2-7	TRBV11-2	many	TGTGCCAGCAGCCTCAGAGTTGGGGAGCAGTACTTC	CASSLRVGEQYF
TRBD1	TRBJ2-5	TRBV7-7	NA	TGTGCCAGCAGCCCGGCGGCAGGGGGAGAGACCCAGTACTTC	CASSPAAGGETQYF
NA	TRBJ2-1	TRBV20-1	many	TGCAGTGCCCCGAAGGGCATGGATGAGCAGTTCTTC	CSAPKGMDEQFF
TRBD1	TRBJ2-7	TRBV7-9	few	TGTGCCAGCAGGCGACAGGGGGGCTACGAGCAGTACTTC	CASRRQGGYEQYF
NA	TRBJ1-2	TRBV5-1	many	TGCGCCAGCAGCTTGGGACAGAACTATGGCTACACCTTC	CASSLGQNYGYTF
NA	TRBJ1-3	TRBV6-5	NA	TGTGCCAGCAGTTACACAGATAGGAGTGCAGCTCGTTCTGGAAACACCATATATTTT	CASSYTDRSAARSGNTIYF
NA	TRBJ2-3	TRBV24-1	NA	TGTGCCACCAGTGCGGGAGTTGGGACAGATACGCAGTATTTT	CATSAGVGTDTQYF
NA	TRBJ2-1	TRBV7-6	few	TGTGCCAGCACCGAGTCCAACTCCGGGACAGAGCAGTTCTTC	CASTESNSGTEQFF
NA	TRBJ2-6	TRBV15	NA	TGTGCCACCAGCAGGGTTACAGGAGACTCTGGGGCCAACGTCCTGACTTTC	CATSRVTGDSGANVLTF
NA	TRBJ1-2	TRBV28	few	TGTGCCAGCAGTTCCACCCCTACCGGCACGGGGGGCTACACCTTC	CASSSTPTGTGGYTF
TRBD1	TRBJ2-6	TRBV30	NA	TGTGCCTGGAGTGCGGGACAGGGGGCCGGGGACAACGTCCTGACTTTC	CAWSAGQGAGDNVLTF
NA	TRBJ1-3	TRBV7-9	many	TGTGCCAGCAGCTTAGTGGGTAGCTCTGGAAACACCATATATTTT	CASSLVGSSGNTIYF
NA	TRBJ2-5	TRBV4-1	NA	TGCGCCAGCAGCCGTAGTACCAGTGGATCGGAGACCCAGTACTTC	CASSRSTSGSETQYF
NA	TRBJ2-2	TRBV5-1	many	TGCGCCAGCAGCTTGGTTCCCAGCGGGCACAACACCGGGGAGCTGTTTTTT	CASSLVPSGHNTGELFF
TRBD1	TRBJ2-1	TRBV7-2	NA	TGTGCCAGCAGCTTGAGAACCGGGACAGGGGGTTACAATGAGCAGTTCTTC	CASSLRTGTGGYNEQFF
NA	TRBJ1-6	TRBV19	NA	TGTGCCAGTAGTTCGGACAAGGTCCCAAATTCACCCCTCCACTTT	CASSSDKVPNSPLHF
NA	TRBJ1-2	TRBV2	many	TGTGCCAGCAGTGAGACTCCTCGGGGAGGCTACACCTTC	CASSETPRGGYTF
NA	TRBJ2-7	TRBV5-1	NA	TGCGCCAGCAGCTCCCGTGTGGAGGGGGCGTTCAACTCCTTCTACGAGCAGTACTTC	CASSSRVEGAFNSFYEQYF
NA	TRBJ1-1	TRBV6-5	NA	TGTGCCAGCAGTCAAGTCGGGACCTACACTGAAGCTTTCTTT	CASSQVGTYTEAFF
TRBD2	TRBJ2-2	TRBV6-5	few	TGTGCCAGCAGTCGGGGGGGGGCGATTAACACCGGGGAGCTGTTTTTT	CASSRGGAINTGELFF
TRBD2	TRBJ2-5	TRBV29-1	many	TGCAGCGTTATTCGGACTAGCGCCGAGACCCAGTACTTC	CSVIRTSAETQYF
NA	TRBJ1-1	TRBV19	many	TGTGCCAGTAGTATCTCCCAGGGATGGTTCACTGAAGCTTTCTTT	CASSISQGWFTEAFF
NA	TRBJ2-1	TRBV7-3	many	TGTGCCAGCAGCCCATACTCTGGTAATGAGCAGTTCTTC	CASSPYSGNEQFF
NA	TRBJ1-1	TRBV20-1	few	TGCAGTGCGAGGGAGGGCAGGAGGAACACTGAAGCTTTCTTT	CSAREGRRNTEAFF
NA	TRBJ2-3	TRBV2	NA	TGTGCCACCCCAAGAACCGGGACCGGGGTTTCGGATACGCAGTATTTT	CATPRTGTGVSDTQYF
NA	TRBJ2-7	TRBV2	NA	TGTGCCAGCAGCCTAAATTGGGGAATGGGCAACGAGCAGTACTTC	CASSLNWGMGNEQYF
NA	TRBJ2-3	TRBV7-2	NA	TGTGCCAGCAGCGCCAAAGATACGCAGTATTTT	CASSAKDTQYF
NA	TRBJ2-7	TRBV5-6	NA	TGTGCCAGCAGCTTGCGGCTCAGGGGATCCTACGAGCAGTACTTC	CASSLRLRGSYEQYF
TRBD2	TRBJ2-1	TRBV27	few	TGTGCCAGCAGTCGCCCCCGGACTAGCGGGGGGCACAATGAGCAGTTCTTC	CASSRPRTSGGHNEQFF
NA	TRBJ2-3	TRBV20-1	NA	TGCAGTGCTAGAGTGGGGATCGGCACAGATACGCAGTATTTT	CSARVGIGTDTQYF
NA	TRBJ2-5	TRBV6-6	few	TGTGCCAGCAGTTACGGCCGCGGCCAACGGGAGACCCAGTACTTC	CASSYGRGQRETQYF
TRBD2	TRBJ2-7	TRBV6-5	NA	TGTGCCAGCGCTAGCGGGATCGTCTACGAGCAGTACTTC	CASASGIVYEQYF
NA	TRBJ2-3	TRBV5-6	NA	TGTGCCAGCAGCTCGAGACGGGGGTGGGCTCATCGGCAGTATTTT	CASSSRRGWAHRQYF
TRBD2	TRBJ2-7	TRBV25-1	NA	TGTGCCAGCTCTACTCTAGCGGGGTGGTACGAGCAGTACTTC	CASSTLAGWYEQYF
NA	TRBJ2-3	TRBV24-1	few	TGTGCCACCAGTCCAACAGGAGATACGCAGTATTTT	CATSPTGDTQYF
NA	TRBJ2-7	TRBV5-1	few	TGCGCCAGCAGGGCAGGGCCTTCGCGCGACGAGCAGTACTTC	CASRAGPSRDEQYF
NA	TRBJ1-3	TRBV7-9	few	TGTGCCAGCAGCTCCTCCAGGAGCTCTGGAAACACCATATATTTT	CASSSSRSSGNTIYF
TRBD2	TRBJ2-1	TRBV12-3/TRBV12-4	NA	TGTGCCAGCAGCCGATCCGGGACTAGCGGGGGTAATGAGCAGTTCTTC	CASSRSGTSGGNEQFF
NA	TRBJ1-3	TRBV9	NA	TGTGCCAGCAGCGTAGGGGCGGGATCCTTCTCTGGAAACACCATATATTTT	CASSVGAGSFSGNTIYF
NA	TRBJ2-7	TRBV3-1	few	TGTGCCAGCAGCCAAGATCCCGGGAACGAGCAGTACTTC	CASSQDPGNEQYF
TRBD2	TRBJ2-1	TRBV29-1	many	TGCAGCGTTGAAACCGCCGAAGAGACTAGCGGAATGAATGAGCAGTTCTTC	CSVETAEETSGMNEQFF
NA	TRBJ1-1	TRBV5-1	few	TGCGCCAGCAGCTTGGCCGACAGCACTGAAGCTTTCTTT	CASSLADSTEAFF